The T cell receptor beta chain described here comes from a study of cytomegalovirus exposure and HLA in healthy donors (dated by TCRdb to the late 2010s). General notes on the study: The 550 to 750 repertoires of the first cohort and the 95 to 150 validation repertoires were produced on the same platform, according to a later analysis. The study combined high-throughput TCR immunosequencing, statistical association of individual TCRs with disease status, and machine learning to predict cytomegalovirus infection status. The aim of the study was to test whether cataloging public T cell receptors could identify signatures of past pathogen exposure. In addition to the first cohort of 650 to 750 subjects, a separate validation cohort of 100 to 150 different subjects was used. The research as a whole found: A few of the identified cytomegalovirus-associated TCR beta chains were confirmed in vitro to be specific for cytomegalovirus antigens. A later analysis had no HLA typing for the validation cohort, so co-occurrence there was scored across all 130 or so repertoires. The study listed 170 or so TCR beta chains as associated with cytomegalovirus. According to the authors, the approach could potentially be generalized to other disease states and immunological phenotypes. Of the cluster scores, roughly 95% were above 0 in a later analysis, which found that TCRs clustered in the first cohort also tended to co-occur in the roughly 130 validation repertoires. Most TCR sequences were observed very rarely across donors, whereas some public TCRs were present in many individuals. The classifier was reported to diagnose cytomegalovirus status with high specificity and sensitivity in both the original cohort and the validation cohort.

CDR1 and CDR2, per the germline V gene (reference sequence), are PRHDT and FYEKMQ. Here V drops 3 bases and J drops 8 bases, and the junction holds 10 bases not matched to any gene. From cysteine to phenylalanine, the CDR3 is 15 amino acids long. Only the CDR3 portion is preserved as DNA: 45 bases, with reading frame beginning at the first base. The library was made by the immunoSEQ multiplex PCR assay. As for the original processing: A statistical classification framework was built for diagnosing cytomegalovirus status from the catalog of TCR beta chain sequences. TCRdb stores this immuneACCESS table with in-frame sequences only. Part of the clones is absent; in the studies checked, under half of the shortfall reflects unresolved V genes, and no reason is known for the rest. For V, J and clone size, that table is used; D and trimming come from the DNA. The sample table shows about 110,000 clones, and roughly 90% are seen once. More than 2% of the sample is held by the ten biggest clonotypes.

As regards this clone: Which antigen it targets is not known. Per-nucleotide qualities are absent, and no much larger clonotype sits a single base away.

The donors belonged to the validation cohort of under 150 subjects, which was separate from the approximately 610-subject first cohort. This sequence uses TRBV13 and TRBJ1-2, and TRBD1 matches 9 of the central bases. The sequenced sample consisted of PBMCs. The receptor was isolated from a woman younger than 35 in good health and CMV-seronegative. The DNA sequence is TGTGCCAGCAGCTTCGGGACAGGGTTGTCGGAGGGCTACACCTTC. This is translated as CASSFGTGLSEGYTF.